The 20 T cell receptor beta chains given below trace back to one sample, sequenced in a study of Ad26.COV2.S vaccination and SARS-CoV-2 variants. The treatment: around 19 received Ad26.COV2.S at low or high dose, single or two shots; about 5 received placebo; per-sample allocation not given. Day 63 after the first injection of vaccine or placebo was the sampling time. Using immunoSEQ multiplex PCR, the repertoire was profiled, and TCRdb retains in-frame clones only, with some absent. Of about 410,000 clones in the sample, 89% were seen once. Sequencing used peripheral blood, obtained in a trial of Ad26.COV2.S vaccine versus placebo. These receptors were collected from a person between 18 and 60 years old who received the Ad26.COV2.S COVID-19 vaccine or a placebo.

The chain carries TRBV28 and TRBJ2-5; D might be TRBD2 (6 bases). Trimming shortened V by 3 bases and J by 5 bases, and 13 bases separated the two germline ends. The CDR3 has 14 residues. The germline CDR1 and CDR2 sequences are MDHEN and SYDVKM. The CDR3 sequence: CASSFGGMEETQYF. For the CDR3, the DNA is TGTGCCAGCAGTTTCGGGGGTATGGAGGAGACCCAGTACTTC.

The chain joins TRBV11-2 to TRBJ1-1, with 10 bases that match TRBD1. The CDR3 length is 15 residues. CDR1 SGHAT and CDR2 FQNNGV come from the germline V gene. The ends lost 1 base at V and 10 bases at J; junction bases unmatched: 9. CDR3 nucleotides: TGTGCCAGCAGCTTAGGGGACAGGGGAAGGATCGGAGCTTTCTTT. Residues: CASSLGDRGRIGAFF.

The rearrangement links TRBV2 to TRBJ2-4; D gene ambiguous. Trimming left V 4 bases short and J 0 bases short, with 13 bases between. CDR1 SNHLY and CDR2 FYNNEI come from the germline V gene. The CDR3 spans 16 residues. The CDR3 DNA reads TGTGCCAGCAGTGCCCGGGTCCTAATAGCCAAAAACATTCAGTACTTC. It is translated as CASSARVLIAKNIQYF. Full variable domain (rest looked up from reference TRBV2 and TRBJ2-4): EPEVTQTPSHQVTQMGQEVILRCVPISNHLYFYWYRQILGQKVEFLVSFYNNEISEKSEIFDDQFSVERPDGSNFTLKIRSTKLEDSAMYFCASSARVLIAKNIQYFGAGTRLSVL.

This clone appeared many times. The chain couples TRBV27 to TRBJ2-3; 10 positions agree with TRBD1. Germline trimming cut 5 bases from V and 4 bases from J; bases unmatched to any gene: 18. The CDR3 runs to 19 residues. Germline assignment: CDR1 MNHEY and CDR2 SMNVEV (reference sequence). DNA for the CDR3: TGTGCCAGCAGTCCGATCCGGGACAGGGGATACACTAGCGCAGATACGCAGTATTTT. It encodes CASSPIRDRGYTSADTQYF.

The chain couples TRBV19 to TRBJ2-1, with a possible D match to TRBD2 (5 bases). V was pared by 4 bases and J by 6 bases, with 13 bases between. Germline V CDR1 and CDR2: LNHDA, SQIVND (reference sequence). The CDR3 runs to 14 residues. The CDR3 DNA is TGTGCCAGTAGTAGACTAAAGGAGGCCAATGAGCAGTTCTTC. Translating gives CASSRLKEANEQFF.

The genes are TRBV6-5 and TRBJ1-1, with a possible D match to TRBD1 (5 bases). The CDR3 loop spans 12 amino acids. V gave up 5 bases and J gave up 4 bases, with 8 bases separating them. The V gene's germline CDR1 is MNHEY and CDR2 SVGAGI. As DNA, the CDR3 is TGTGCCAGCAGTCGAGGGGTCACTGAAGCTTTCTTT. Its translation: CASSRGVTEAFF.

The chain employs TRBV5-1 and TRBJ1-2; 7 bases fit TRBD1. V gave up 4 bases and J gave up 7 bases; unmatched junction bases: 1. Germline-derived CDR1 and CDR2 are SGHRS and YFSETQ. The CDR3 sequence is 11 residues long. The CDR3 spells CASSAGGGYTF. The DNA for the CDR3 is TGCGCCAGCAGCGCAGGGGGTGGCTACACCTTC.

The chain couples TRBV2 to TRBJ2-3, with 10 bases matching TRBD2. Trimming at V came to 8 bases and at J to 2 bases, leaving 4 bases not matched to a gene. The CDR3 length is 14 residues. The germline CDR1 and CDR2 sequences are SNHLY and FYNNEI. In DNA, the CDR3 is TGTGCCAGCGGGCTAGCGGGAGTCACAGATACGCAGTATTTT. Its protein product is CASGLAGVTDTQYF.

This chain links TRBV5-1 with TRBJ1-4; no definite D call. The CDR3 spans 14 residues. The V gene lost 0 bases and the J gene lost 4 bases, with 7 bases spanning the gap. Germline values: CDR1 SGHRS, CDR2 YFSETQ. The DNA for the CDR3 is TGCGCCAGCAGCTTGGGCGGCGGTAATGAAAAACTGTTTTTT. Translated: CASSLGGGNEKLFF.

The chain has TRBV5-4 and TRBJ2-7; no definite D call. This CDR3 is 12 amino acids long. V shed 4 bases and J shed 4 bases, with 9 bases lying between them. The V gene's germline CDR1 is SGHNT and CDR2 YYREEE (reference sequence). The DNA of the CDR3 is TGTGCCAGCAGCAGTGGTCCTTACGAGCAGTACTTC. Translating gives CASSSGPYEQYF.

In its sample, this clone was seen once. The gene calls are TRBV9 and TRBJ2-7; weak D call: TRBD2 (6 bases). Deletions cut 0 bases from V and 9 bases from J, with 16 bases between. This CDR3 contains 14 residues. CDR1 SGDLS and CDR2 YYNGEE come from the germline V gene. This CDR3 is CASSVGGEARVQYF. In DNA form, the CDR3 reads TGTGCCAGCAGCGTAGGGGGGGAGGCCCGAGTGCAGTACTTC.

The CDR3 DNA reads as TGCGCCAGCAGCCAAGACGAGCGGGACGGAGAGCAGTACTTC. Protein product: CASSQDERDGEQYF. The rearrangement links TRBV4-3 to TRBJ2-7, with TRBD2 matching 7 bases. V lost 0 bases, J lost 7 bases, and 6 bases stayed unmatched. This CDR3 is built from 14 residues. CDR1 is LGHNA and CDR2 is YSLEER in the germline V gene.

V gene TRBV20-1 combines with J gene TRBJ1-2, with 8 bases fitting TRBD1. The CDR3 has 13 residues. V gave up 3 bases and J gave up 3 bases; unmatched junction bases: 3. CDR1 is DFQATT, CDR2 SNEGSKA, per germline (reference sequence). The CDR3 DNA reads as TGCAGTGCTAGTGAGACAGGGGACTATGGCTACACCTTC. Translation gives CSASETGDYGYTF.

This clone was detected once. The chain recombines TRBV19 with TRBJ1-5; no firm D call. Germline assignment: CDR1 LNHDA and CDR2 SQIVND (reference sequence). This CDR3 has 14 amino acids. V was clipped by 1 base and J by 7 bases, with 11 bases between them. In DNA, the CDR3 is TGTGCCAGTAGTATAGTCGGCCTTTCCCAGCCCCAGCATTTT. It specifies CASSIVGLSQPQHF.

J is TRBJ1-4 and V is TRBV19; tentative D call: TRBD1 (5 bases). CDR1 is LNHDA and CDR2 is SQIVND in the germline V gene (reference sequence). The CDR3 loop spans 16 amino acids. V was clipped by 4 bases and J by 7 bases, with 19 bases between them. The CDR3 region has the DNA TGTGCCAGTAGTAGGGACCGGGCCTGGACTGGTGAAAAACTGTTTTTT. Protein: CASSRDRAWTGEKLFF.

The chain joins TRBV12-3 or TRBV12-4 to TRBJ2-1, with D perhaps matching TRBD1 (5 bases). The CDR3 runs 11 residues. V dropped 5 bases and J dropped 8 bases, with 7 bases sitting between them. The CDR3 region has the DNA TGTGCCAGCAGTCCCAGGGATGAGCAGTTCTTC. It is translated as CASSPRDEQFF.

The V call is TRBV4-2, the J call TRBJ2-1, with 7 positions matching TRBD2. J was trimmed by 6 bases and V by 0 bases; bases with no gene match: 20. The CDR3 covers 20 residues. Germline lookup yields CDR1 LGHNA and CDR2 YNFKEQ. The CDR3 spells CASSQEGRERPLLLPNEQFF. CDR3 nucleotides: TGTGCCAGCAGCCAAGAAGGGCGGGAGCGGCCACTACTACTTCCCAATGAGCAGTTCTTC.

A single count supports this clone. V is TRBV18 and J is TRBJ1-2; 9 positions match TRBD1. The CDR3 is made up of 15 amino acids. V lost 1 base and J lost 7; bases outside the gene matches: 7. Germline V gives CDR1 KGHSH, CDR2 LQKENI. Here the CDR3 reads CASSPQPGQGSGYTF. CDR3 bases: TGTGCCAGCTCACCACAGCCGGGACAGGGAAGTGGCTACACCTTC.

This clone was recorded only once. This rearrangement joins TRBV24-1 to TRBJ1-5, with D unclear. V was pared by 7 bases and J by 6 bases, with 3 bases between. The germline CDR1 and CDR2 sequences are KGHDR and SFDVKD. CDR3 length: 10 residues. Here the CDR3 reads CATSVQPQHF. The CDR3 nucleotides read TGTGCCACCAGCGTTCAGCCCCAGCATTTT.

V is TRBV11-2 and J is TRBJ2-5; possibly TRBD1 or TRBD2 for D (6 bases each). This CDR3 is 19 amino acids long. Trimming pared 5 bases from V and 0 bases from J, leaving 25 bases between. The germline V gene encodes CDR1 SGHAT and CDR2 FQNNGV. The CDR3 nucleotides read TGTGCCAGCAGCACTTTTGGGGGGCGGGCAGGGGAAGACCAAGAGACCCAGTACTTC. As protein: CASSTFGGRAGEDQETQYF.